This T cell receptor beta chain is from a study of T cell repertoires in cytomegalovirus infection. Study-wide background: Alongside well-studied HLA-B-restricted CMV epitopes, recently identified HLA-C-restricted CMV epitopes were also used. Based on public TCR beta signatures, there were indications of CMV infection and of a matching HLA type.

The study's findings and limits: There were carriers of CMV plus the relevant HLA, and cumulative public TCR beta family frequency identified them. HLA-C-restricted CMV-specific TCR beta clonotypes prevailed in the ex vivo response.

Each CDR3 protein gets one entry after TCRdb re-called the reads with MiXCR. The repertoire holds around 300,000 distinct CDR3 sequences, with roughly a fifth as singletons. The V gene's germline CDR1 is SGHTA and CDR2 FQGNSA. This CDR3 contains 18 residues. The ends lost 5 bases at V and 6 bases at J; junction bases unmatched: 14. This clonotype was seen repeatedly, ten times or more. Its antigen is still unknown. This sample comprised cultured PBMCs, obtained from culture after CMV antigen stimulation. The chain has TRBV7-2 and TRBJ2-3, with TRBD2 matching 13 bases. This clonotype was sampled from a human donor in good health (CMV status not recorded). Some clones in this sample may be carry-over from other donors' samples. CDR3 sequence: CASSQNPGLAGPPDTQYF. Written as DNA, the CDR3 is TGTGCCAGCAGCCAGAATCCGGGACTAGCGGGACCCCCGGATACGCAGTATTTT.